This T cell receptor (beta chain) was obtained from a study of blood T cell repertoires in COVID-19 (dated by TCRdb to 2018 to 2021). Looking at the study overall: The collaborator samples originated in the United States, Italy and Spain and spanned the acute and convalescent phases of COVID-19. Where HLA class I and class II types were available, the types were taken from metadata supplied by the sample provider, not from assay-based typing. Deeply sampled blood TCRbeta repertoires from subjects exposed to, actively infected with, or recovered from COVID-19 were included in the dataset. The repertoires were released in a freely available public database intended as a resource for research on the immune response to SARS-CoV-2. The material from the prospective study consisted of cDNA or gDNA derived from T cells, B-cell-depleted T cells, or PBMCs. Samples were obtained from the ongoing ImmuneRACE study (first 160 participants) and from roughly 1,300 subjects provided by 6 global collaborators. Nearly every sample came with metadata listing a de-identified subject ID, COVID-19 status, age in years and sex.

Overall study results and their limits: The quantity of clinical and demographic metadata differed by source and by participant and was supplied without curation.

This clone was detected a few times. The antigen it binds to is not known. No base qualities exist here, and no much larger clone lies one base off it. TCRbeta CDR3 regions were amplified from genomic DNA using the immunoSEQ Assay, a bias-controlled multiplex PCR. Turning to the authors' computational methods: The number of nucleated cells in each sample was estimated by amplification of reference gene primers within the assay. To quantify the absolute abundance of each unique TCRbeta CDR3 rearrangement, sequence reads were collapsed and filtered. Productive Simpson clonality was computed per sample as the square root of Simpson's diversity index over productive rearrangements. Not all clones reach the TCRdb copy of this immuneACCESS table, which keeps in-frame sequences only. Checked studies attribute under half of the gap to unresolved V genes and leave the rest unexplained. The V and J calls and clone size were taken over from that table, and D and trimming were inferred from the DNA. This sample is represented by 200,000 to 250,000 clones; around 83% of them were singletons. The top ten clones comprise less than 4% of the sample.

The collaborating institutions used their own protocols to collect whole blood in K2EDTA tubes. For TCRbeta analysis, collaborators shipped samples as frozen whole blood, isolated PBMCs, or DNA extracted from either of those sample types. The CDR3 starts with the cysteine, ends with the phenylalanine, and has 14 residues. Kept here is only the CDR3 DNA, which spans 42 bases and is read in frame from base 1. CDR1 MNHEY and CDR2 SVGAGI were looked up in the germline V gene. The trim is 2 bases for V and 1 base for J, with a gap of 8 bases between the germline ends. This chain joins TRBV6-5 to TRBJ1-1, with the D gene too uncertain to name. This TCR derives from a woman between 18 and 29 years old with acute or convalescent COVID-19. The sequenced material came from peripheral blood. The nucleotide sequence reads as follows: TGTGCCAGCAGTTACGCGGGCTGGAACACTGAAGCTTTCTTT. This gives the protein CASSYAGWNTEAFF.